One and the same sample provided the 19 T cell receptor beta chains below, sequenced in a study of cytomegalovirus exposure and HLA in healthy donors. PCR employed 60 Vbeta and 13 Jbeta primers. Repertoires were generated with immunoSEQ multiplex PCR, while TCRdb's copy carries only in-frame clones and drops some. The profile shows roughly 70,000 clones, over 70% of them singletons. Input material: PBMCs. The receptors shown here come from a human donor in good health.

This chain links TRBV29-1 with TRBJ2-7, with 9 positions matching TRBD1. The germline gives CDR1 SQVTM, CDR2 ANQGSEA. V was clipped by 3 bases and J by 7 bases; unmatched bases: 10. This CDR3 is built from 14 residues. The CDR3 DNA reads TGCAGCGTTGATGGGGGGGACAGGGTACGTGAGCAGTACTTC. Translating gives CSVDGGDRVREQYF.

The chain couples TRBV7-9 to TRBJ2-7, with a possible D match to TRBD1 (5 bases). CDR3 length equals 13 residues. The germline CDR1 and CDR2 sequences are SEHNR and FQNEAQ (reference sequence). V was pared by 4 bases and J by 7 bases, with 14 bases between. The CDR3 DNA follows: TGTGCCAGCAGCTCCGACAGATACGAAGAGCAGTACTTC. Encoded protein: CASSSDRYEEQYF.

CDR3 nucleotide sequence: TGTGCCAGCAGCTTAGGGGGAGTGGCGGATACGCAGTATTTT. Translation: CASSLGGVADTQYF. This chain joins TRBV11-3 and TRBJ2-3, with a tentative D call TRBD2 (5 bases). The CDR3 has 14 amino acids. V shed 1 base and J shed 6 bases, with 11 bases lying between them. Germline CDR1 is SGHNT and CDR2 is YENEEA. Combining the CDR3 with reference TRBV11-3 and TRBJ2-3 gives the whole variable domain EAGVVQSPRYKIIEKKQPVAFWCNPISGHNTLYWYLQNLGQGPELLIRYENEEAVDDSQLPKDRFSAERLKGVDSTLKIQPAELGDSAVYLCASSLGGVADTQYFGPGTRLTVL.

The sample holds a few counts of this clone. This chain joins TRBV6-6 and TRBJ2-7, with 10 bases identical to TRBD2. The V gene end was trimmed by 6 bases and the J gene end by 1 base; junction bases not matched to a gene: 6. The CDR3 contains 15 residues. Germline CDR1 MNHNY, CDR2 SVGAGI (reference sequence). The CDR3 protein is CASSPLAGISYEQYF. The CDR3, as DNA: TGTGCCAGCAGCCCACTAGCGGGGATATCCTACGAGCAGTACTTC.

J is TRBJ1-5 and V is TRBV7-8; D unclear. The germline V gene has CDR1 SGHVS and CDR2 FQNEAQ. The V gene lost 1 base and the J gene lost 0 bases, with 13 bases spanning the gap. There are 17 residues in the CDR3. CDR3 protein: CASSLGSAAYSNQPQHF. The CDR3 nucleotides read TGTGCCAGCAGCTTAGGATCCGCAGCGTATAGCAATCAGCCCCAGCATTTT.

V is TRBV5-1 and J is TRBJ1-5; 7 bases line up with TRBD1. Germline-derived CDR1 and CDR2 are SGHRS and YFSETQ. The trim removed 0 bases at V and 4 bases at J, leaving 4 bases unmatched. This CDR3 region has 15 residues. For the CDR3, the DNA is TGCGCCAGCAGCTTGGAGGGGGCAGGAAATCAGCCCCAGCATTTT. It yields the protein CASSLEGAGNQPQHF.

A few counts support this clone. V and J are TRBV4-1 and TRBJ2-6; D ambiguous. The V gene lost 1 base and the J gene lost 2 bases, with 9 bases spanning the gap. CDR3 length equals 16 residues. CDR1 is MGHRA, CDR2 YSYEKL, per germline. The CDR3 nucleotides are TGCGCCAGCAGCCAAGCCACAGTCCCTGGGGCCAACGTCCTGACTTTC. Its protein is CASSQATVPGANVLTF.

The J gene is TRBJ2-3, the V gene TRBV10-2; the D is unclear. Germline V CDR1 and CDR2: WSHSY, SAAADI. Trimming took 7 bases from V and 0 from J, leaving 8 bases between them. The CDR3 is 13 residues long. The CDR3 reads CASTRSSTDTQYF. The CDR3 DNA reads TGCGCCAGCACTAGGTCCAGCACAGATACGCAGTATTTT.

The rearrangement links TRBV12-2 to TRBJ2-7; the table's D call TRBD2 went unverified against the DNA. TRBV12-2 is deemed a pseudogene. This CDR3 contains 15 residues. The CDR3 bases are TGTGCAAGTCGCTTAGACGCGGGAGGGCCGCTCGAGCAGTACTTC. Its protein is CASRLDAGGPLEQYF.

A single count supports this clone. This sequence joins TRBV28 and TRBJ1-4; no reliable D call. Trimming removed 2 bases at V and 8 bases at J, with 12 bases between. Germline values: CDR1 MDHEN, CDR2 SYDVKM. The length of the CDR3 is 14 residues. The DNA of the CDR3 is TGTGCCAGCAGTTTAGGACTCACTGGGGAAAAACTGTTTTTT. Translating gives CASSLGLTGEKLFF.

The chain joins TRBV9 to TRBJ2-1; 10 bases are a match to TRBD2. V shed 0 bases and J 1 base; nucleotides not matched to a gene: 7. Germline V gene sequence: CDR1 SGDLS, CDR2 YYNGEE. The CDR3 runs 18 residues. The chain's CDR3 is CASSVEGVAGGSYNEQFF. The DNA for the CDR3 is TGTGCCAGCAGCGTAGAAGGGGTAGCGGGAGGATCCTACAATGAGCAGTTCTTC.

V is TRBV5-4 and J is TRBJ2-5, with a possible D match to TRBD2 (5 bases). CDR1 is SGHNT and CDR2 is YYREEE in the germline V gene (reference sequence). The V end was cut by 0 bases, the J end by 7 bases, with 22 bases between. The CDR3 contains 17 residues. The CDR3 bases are TGTGCCAGCAGCTTGGCCGAGGTCGTCCGGGATCGGGGGACCCAGTACTTC. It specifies CASSLAEVVRDRGTQYF. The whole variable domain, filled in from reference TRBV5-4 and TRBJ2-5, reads ETGVTQSPTHLIKTRGQQVTLRCSSQSGHNTVSWYQQALGQGPQFIFQYYREEENGRGNFPPRFSGLQFPNYSSELNVNALELDDSALYLCASSLAEVVRDRGTQYFGPGTRLLVL.

CDR3 DNA sequence: TGCGCCAGCAGCTCTGACAGTATCTACGAGCAGTACTTC. Translation gives CASSSDSIYEQYF. The rearrangement links TRBV5-1 to TRBJ2-7; D may be TRBD1 (5 bases). Germline lookup yields CDR1 SGHRS and CDR2 YFSETQ. The CDR3 length is 13 residues. V was pared by 3 bases and J by 3 bases, with 10 bases between.

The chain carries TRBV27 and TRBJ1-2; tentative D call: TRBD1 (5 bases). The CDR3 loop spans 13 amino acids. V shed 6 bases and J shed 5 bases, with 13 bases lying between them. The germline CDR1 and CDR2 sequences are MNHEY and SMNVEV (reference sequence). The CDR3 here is CASSDHQGYGYTF. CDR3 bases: TGTGCCAGCAGCGACCACCAGGGATATGGCTACACCTTC.

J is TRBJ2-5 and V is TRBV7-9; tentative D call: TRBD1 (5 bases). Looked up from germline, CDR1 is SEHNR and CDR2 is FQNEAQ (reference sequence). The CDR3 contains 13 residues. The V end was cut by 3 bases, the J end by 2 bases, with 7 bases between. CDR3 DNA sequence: TGTGCCAGCAGCTTCGACAGACAAGAGACCCAGTACTTC. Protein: CASSFDRQETQYF.

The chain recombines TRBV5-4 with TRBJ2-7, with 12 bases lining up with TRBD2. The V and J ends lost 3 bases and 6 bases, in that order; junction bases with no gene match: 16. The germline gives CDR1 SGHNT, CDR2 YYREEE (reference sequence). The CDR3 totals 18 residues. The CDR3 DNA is TGTGCCAGCAGCTCCAGGGGTGGACTAGCGGGAAAGGAGCTCGAGCAGTACTTC. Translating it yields CASSSRGGLAGKELEQYF.

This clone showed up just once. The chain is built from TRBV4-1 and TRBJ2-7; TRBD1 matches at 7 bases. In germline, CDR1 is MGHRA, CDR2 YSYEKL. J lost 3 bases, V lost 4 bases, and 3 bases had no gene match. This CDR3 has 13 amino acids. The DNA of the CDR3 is TGCGCCAGCAGCCCAGGGGACAGCTACGAGCAGTACTTC. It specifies CASSPGDSYEQYF.

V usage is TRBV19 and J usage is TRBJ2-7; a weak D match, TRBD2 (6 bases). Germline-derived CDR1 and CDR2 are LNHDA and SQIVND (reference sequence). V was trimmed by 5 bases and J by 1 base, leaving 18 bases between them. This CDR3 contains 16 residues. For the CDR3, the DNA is TGTGCCAGTAGTCGAGTAGGCGGGGCCTCTTCCTACGAGCAGTACTTC. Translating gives CASSRVGGASSYEQYF.

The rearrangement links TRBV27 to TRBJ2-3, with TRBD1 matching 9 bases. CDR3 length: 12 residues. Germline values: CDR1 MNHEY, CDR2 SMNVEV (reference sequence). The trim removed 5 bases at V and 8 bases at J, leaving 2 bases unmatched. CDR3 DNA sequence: TGTGCCAGCAGTCCGGACAGGGGTACGCAGTATTTT. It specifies CASSPDRGTQYF.